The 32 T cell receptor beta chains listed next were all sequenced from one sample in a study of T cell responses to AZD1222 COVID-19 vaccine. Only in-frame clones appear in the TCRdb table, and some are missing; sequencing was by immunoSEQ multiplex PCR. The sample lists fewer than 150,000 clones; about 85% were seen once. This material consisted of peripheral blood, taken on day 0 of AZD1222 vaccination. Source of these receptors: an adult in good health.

CDR3 amino acids: CASSILATNEKLFF. The CDR3, as DNA: TGTGCCAGTAGTATCCTGGCAACTAATGAAAAACTGTTTTTT. The gene calls are TRBV19 and TRBJ1-4; D ambiguous. Looked up from germline, CDR1 is LNHDA and CDR2 is SQIVND (reference sequence). V was shortened by 3 bases and J by 0 bases, with 5 bases between the two germline ends. CDR3 size: 14 residues.

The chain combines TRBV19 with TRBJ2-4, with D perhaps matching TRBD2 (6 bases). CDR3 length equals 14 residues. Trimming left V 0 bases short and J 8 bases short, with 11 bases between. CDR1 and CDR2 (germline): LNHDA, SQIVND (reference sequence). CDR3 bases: TGTGCCAGTAGTATAGATCGGGACTTGGACATTCAGTACTTC. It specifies CASSIDRDLDIQYF.

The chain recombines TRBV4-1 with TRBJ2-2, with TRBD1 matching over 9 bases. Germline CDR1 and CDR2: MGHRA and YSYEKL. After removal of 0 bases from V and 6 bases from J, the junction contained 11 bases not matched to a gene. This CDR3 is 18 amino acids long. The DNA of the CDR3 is TGCGCCAGCAGCCAAGATCGGTTGGGACAGGGAAAGGCCGGGGAGCTGTTTTTT. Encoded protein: CASSQDRLGQGKAGELFF.

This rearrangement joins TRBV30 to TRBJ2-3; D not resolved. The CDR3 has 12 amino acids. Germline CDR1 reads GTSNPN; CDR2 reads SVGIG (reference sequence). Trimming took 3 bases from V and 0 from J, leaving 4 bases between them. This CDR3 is CAWSKSTDTQYF. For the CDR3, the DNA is TGTGCCTGGAGCAAGAGCACAGATACGCAGTATTTT.

CDR3 sequence reads: CASSQARTGIFYGYTF. The DNA for the CDR3 is TGTGCCAGCAGCCAAGCACGAACAGGGATCTTCTATGGCTACACCTTC. The chain combines TRBV3-1 (or the pseudogene TRBV3-2) with TRBJ1-2, with D possibly matching TRBD1 (6 bases). Trimming shortened V by 1 base and J by 4 bases, and 16 bases separated the two germline ends. Germline CDR1 is LGHDT and CDR2 is YNNKEL (reference sequence). CDR3 size: 16 residues.

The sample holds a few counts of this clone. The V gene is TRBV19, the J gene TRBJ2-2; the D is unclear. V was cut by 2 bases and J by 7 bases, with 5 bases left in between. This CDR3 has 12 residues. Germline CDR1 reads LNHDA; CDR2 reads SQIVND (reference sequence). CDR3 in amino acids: CASSISDGELFF. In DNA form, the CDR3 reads TGTGCCAGTAGTATATCCGACGGGGAGCTGTTTTTT.

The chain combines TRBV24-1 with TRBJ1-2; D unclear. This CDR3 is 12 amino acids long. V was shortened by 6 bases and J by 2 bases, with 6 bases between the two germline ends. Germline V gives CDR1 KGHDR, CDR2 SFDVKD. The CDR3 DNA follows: TGTGCCACCAGTCGGCAGAACTATGGCTACACCTTC. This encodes CATSRQNYGYTF.

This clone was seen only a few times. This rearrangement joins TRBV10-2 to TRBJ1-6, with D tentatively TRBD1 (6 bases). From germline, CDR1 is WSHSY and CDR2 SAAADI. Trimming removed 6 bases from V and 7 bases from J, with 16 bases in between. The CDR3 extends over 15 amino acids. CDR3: CASSPNRVRNSPLHF. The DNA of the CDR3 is TGCGCCAGCAGCCCTAACAGGGTTCGAAATTCACCCCTCCACTTT.

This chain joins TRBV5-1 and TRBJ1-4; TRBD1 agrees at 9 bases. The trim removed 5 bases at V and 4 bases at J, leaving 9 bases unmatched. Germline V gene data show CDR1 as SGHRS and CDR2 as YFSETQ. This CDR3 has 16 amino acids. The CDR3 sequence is CASRLQGAVVNEKLFF. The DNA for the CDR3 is TGCGCCAGCAGACTACAGGGGGCGGTTGTTAATGAAAAACTGTTTTTT.

The CDR3 reads CASMLRGEEKLFF. In nucleotides, the CDR3 is TGTGCCAGCATGCTCCGGGGGGAGGAAAAACTGTTTTTT. This chain connects TRBV5-4 to TRBJ1-4; D possibly corresponds to TRBD1 (5 bases). Germline CDR1 SGHNT, CDR2 YYREEE (reference sequence). This CDR3 has 13 amino acids. V lost 6 bases to trimming and J lost 8 bases, with 14 bases between them. Complete variable domain (other parts from reference TRBV5-4 and TRBJ1-4): ETGVTQSPTHLIKTRGQQVTLRCSSQSGHNTVSWYQQALGQGPQFIFQYYREEENGRGNFPPRFSGLQFPNYSSELNVNALELDDSALYLCASMLRGEEKLFFGSGTQLSVL.

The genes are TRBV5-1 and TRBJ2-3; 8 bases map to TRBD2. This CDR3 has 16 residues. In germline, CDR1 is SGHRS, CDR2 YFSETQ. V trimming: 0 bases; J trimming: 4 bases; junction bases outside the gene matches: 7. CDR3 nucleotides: TGCGCCAGCAGCTTGGAAGCGGGGGCCCGTTCAGATACGCAGTATTTT. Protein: CASSLEAGARSDTQYF.

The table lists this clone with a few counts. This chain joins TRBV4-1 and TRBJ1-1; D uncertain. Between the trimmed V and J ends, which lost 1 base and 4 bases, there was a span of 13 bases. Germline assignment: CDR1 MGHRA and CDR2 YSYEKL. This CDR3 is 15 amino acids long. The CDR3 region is CASSQVGLKGTEAFF. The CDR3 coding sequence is TGCGCCAGCAGCCAAGTCGGACTGAAGGGCACTGAAGCTTTCTTT.

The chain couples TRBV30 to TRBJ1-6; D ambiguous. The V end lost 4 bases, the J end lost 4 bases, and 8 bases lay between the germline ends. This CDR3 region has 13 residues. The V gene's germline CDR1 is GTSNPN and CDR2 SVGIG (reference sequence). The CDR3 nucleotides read TGTGCCTGGAAGCCTGAATATAATTCACCCCTCCACTTT. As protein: CAWKPEYNSPLHF.

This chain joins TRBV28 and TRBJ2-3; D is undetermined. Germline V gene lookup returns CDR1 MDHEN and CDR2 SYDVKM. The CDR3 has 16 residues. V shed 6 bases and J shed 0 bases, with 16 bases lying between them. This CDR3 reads CASSPLQWSSTDTQYF. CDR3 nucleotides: TGTGCCAGCAGCCCTCTCCAGTGGAGTAGCACAGATACGCAGTATTTT.

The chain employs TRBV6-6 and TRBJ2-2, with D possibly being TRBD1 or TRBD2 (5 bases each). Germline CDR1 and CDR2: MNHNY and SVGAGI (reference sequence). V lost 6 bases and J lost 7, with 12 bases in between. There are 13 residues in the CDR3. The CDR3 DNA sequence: TGTGCCAGCAGGACAGCGGCAGGCGGGGAGCTGTTTTTT. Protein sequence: CASRTAAGGELFF.

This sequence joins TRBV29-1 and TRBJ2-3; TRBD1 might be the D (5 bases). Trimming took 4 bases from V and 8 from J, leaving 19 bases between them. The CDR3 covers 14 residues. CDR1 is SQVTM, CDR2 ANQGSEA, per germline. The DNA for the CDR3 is TGCAGCGTTGTAGTGACAGCCTTCCAAGGTACGCAGTATTTT. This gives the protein CSVVVTAFQGTQYF.

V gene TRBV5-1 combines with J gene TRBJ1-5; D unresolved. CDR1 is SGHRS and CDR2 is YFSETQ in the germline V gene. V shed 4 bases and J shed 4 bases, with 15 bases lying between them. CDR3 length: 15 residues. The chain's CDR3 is CASSPGAGENQPQHF. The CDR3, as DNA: TGCGCCAGCAGCCCGGGTGCCGGGGAGAATCAGCCCCAGCATTTT. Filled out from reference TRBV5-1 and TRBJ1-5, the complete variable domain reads KAGVTQTPRYLIKTRGQQVTLSCSPISGHRSVSWYQQTPGQGLQFLFEYFSETQRNKGNFPGRFSGRQFSNSRSEMNVSTLELGDSALYLCASSPGAGENQPQHFGDGTRLSIL.

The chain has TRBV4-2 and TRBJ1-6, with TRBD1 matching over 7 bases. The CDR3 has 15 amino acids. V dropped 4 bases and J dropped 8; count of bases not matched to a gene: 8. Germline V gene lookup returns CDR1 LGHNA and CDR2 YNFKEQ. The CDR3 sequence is CASSLGGGSYSPLHF. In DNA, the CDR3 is TGTGCCAGCAGCCTAGGGGGCGGCTCCTATTCACCCCTCCACTTT.

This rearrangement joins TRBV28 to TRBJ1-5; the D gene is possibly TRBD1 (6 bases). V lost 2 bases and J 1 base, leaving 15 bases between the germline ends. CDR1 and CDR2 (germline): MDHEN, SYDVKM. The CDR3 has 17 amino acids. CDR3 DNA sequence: TGTGCCAGCAGTTTACCCCAGGCACAGGGCAGCAATCAGCCCCAGCATTTT. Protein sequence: CASSLPQAQGSNQPQHF.

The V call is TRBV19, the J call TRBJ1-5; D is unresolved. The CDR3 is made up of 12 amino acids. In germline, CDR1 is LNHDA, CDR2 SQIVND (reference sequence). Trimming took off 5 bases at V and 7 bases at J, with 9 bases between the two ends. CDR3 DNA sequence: TGTGCCAGTAGTCGGGGAGAGCAGCCCCAGCATTTT. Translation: CASSRGEQPQHF.

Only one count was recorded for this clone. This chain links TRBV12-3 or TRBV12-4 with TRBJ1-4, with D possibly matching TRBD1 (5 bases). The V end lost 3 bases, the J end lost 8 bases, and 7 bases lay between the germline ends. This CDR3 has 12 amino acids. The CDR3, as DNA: TGTGCCAGCAGTTTTGGGGGAGAAAAACTGTTTTTT. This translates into CASSFGGEKLFF.

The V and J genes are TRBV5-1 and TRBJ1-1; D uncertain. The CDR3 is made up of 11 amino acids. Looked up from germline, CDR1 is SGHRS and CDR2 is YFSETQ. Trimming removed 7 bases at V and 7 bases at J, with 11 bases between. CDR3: CASSLGVEAFF. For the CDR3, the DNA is TGCGCCAGCTCGTTGGGTGTTGAAGCTTTCTTT. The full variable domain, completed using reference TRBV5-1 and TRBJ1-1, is KAGVTQTPRYLIKTRGQQVTLSCSPISGHRSVSWYQQTPGQGLQFLFEYFSETQRNKGNFPGRFSGRQFSNSRSEMNVSTLELGDSALYLCASSLGVEAFFGQGTRLTVV.

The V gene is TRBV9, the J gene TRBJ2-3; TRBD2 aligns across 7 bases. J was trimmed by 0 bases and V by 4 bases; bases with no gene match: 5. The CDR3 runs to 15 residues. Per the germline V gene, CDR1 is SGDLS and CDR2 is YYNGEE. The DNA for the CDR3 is TGTGCCAGCAGCCCAAGACTAGCTAGCACAGATACGCAGTATTTT. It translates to CASSPRLASTDTQYF.

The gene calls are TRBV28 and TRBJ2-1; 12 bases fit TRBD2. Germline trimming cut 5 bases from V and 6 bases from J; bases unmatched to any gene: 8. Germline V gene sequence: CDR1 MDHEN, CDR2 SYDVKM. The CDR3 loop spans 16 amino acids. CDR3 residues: CASSPGTSGGFNEQFF. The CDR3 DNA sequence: TGTGCCAGCAGTCCGGGCACTAGCGGGGGGTTCAATGAGCAGTTCTTC.

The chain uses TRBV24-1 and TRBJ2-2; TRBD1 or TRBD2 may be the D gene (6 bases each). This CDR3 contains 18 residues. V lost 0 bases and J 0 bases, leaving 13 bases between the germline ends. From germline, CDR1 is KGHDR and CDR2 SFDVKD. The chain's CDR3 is CATSDLLGGTANTGELFF. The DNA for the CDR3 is TGTGCCACCAGTGATTTGTTAGGGGGGACCGCGAACACCGGGGAGCTGTTTTTT.

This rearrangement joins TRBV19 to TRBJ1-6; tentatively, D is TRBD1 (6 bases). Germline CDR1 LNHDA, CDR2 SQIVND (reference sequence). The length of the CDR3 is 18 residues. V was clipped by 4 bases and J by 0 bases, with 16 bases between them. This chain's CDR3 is CASSTKTGQSSYNSPLHF. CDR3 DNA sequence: TGTGCCAGTAGTACCAAAACGGGACAAAGCTCCTATAATTCACCCCTCCACTTT. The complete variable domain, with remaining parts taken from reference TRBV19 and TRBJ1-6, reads DGGITQSPKYLFRKEGQNVTLSCEQNLNHDAMYWYRQDPGQGLRLIYYSQIVNDFQKGDIAEGYSVSREKKESFPLTVTSAQKNPTAFYLCASSTKTGQSSYNSPLHFGNGTRLTVT.

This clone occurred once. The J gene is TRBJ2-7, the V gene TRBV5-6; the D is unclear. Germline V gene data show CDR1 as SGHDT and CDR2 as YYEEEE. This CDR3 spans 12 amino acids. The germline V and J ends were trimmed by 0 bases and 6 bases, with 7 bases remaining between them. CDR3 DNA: TGTGCCAGCAGCTTGGCTTGGGCCGAGCAGTACTTC. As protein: CASSLAWAEQYF.

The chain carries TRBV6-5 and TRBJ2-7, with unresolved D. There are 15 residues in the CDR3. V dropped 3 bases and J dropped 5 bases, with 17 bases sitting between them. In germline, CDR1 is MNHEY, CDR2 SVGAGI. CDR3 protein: CASSYTLLWTHEQYF. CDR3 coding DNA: TGTGCCAGCAGTTATACTCTGCTATGGACCCACGAGCAGTACTTC.

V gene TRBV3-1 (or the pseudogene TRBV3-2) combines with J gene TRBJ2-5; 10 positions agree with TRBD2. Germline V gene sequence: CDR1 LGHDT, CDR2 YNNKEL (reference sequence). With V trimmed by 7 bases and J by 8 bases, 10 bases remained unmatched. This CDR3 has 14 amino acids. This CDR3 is CASTATSGASTQYF. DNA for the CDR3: TGTGCCAGCACCGCCACTAGCGGGGCGTCTACCCAGTACTTC.

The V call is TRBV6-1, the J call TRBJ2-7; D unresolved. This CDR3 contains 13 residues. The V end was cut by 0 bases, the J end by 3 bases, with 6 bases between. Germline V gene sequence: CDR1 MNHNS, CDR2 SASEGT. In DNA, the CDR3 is TGTGCCAGCAGTGAAGCCGTCCGCTACGAGCAGTACTTC. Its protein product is CASSEAVRYEQYF.

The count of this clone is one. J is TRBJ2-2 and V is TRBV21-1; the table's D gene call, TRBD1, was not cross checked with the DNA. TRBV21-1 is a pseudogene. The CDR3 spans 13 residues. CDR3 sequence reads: CASIPGLSGELFF. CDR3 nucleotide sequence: TGTGCCAGCATTCCAGGGTTATCCGGGGAGCTGTTTTTT.

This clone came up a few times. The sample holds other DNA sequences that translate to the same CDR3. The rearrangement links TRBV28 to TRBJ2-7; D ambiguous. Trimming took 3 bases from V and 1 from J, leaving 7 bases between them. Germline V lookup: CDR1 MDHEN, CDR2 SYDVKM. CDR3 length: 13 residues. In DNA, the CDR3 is TGTGCCAGCAGTTTGACGAGTTCCTACGAGCAGTACTTC. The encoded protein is CASSLTSSYEQYF.